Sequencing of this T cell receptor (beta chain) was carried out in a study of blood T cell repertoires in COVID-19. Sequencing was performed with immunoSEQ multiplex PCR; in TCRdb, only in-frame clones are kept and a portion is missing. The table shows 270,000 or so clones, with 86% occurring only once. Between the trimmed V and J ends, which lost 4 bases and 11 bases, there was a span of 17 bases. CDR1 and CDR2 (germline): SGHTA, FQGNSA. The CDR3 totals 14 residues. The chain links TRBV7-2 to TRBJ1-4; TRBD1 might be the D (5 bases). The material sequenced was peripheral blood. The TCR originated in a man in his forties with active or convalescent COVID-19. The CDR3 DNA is TGTGCCAGCAGCTGGGGGGACCGGACGGGGAAACTGTTTTTT. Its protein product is CASSWGDRTGKLFF.